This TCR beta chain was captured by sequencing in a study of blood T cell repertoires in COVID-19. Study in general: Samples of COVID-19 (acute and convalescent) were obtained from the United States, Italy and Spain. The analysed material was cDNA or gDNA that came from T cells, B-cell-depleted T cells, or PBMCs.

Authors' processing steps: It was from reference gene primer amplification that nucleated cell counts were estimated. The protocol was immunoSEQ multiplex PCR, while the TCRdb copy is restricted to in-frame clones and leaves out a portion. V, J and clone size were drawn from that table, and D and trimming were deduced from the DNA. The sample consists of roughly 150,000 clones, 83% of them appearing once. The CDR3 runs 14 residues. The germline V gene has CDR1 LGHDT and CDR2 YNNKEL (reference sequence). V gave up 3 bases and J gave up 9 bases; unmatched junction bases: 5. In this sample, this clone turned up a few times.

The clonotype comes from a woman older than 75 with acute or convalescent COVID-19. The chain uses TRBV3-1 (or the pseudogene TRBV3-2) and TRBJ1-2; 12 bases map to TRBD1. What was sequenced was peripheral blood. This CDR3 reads CASSQGQGADRYTF. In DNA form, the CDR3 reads TGTGCCAGCAGCCAGGGACAGGGGGCCGATCGCTACACCTTC.